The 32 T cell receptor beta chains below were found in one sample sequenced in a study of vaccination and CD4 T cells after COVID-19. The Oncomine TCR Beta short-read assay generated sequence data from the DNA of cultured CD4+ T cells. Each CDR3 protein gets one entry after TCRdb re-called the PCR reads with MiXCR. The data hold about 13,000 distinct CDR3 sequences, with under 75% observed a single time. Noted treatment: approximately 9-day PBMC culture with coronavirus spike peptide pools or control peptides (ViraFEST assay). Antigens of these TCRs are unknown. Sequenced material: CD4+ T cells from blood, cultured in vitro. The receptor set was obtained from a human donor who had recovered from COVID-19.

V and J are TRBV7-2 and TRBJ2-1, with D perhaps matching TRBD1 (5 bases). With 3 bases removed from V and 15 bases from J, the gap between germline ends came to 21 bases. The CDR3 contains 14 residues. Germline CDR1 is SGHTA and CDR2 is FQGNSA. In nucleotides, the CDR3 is TGTGCCAGCAGCTTGGGGTTTTCTAGGGGTCGGAGGTTCTTC. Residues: CASSLGFSRGRRFF.

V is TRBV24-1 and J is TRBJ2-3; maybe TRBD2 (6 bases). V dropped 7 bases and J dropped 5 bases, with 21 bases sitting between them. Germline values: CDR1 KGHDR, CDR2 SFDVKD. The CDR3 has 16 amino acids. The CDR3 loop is CATSDPEARRVDTQYF. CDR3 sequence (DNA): TGTGCCACCAGCGACCCGGAGGCTAGGAGGGTAGATACGCAGTATTTT.

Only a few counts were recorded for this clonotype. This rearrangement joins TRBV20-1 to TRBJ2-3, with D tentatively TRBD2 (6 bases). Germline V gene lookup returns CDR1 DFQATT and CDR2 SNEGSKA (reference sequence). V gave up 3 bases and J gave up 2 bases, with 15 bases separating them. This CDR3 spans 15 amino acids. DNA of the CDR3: TGCAGTGCTAGTTATCTAGGGAGGACCACAGATACGCAGTATTTT. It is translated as CSASYLGRTTDTQYF.

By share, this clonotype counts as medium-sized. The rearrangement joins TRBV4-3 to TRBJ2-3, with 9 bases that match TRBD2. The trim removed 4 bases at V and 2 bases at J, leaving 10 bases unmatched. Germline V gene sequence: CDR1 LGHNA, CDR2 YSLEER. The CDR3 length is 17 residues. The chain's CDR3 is CASSLQEASGITDTQYF. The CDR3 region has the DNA TGCGCCAGCAGCCTGCAGGAGGCTAGCGGGATCACAGATACGCAGTATTTT.

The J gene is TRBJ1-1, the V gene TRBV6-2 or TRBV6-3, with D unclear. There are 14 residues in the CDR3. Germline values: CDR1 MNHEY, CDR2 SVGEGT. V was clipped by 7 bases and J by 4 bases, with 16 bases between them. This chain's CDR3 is CASTPPKRSTEAFF. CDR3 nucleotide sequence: TGTGCCAGCACCCCCCCGAAGCGTAGCACTGAAGCTTTCTTT.

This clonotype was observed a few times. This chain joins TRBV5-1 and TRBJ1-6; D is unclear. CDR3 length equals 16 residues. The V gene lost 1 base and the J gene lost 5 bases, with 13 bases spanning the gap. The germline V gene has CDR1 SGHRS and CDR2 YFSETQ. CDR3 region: CASSLNGQSNNSPLHF. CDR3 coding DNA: TGCGCCAGCAGCTTGAACGGGCAGAGCAATAATTCACCCCTCCACTTT. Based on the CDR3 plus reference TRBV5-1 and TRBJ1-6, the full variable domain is KAGVTQTPRYLIKTRGQQVTLSCSPISGHRSVSWYQQTPGQGLQFLFEYFSETQRNKGNFPGRFSGRQFSNSRSEMNVSTLELGDSALYLCASSLNGQSNNSPLHFGNGTRLTVT.

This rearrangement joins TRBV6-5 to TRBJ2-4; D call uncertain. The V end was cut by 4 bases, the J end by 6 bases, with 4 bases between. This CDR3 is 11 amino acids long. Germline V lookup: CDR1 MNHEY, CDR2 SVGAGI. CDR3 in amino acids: CASSSRNIQYF. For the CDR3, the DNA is TGTGCCAGCAGTTCGAGAAACATTCAGTACTTC.

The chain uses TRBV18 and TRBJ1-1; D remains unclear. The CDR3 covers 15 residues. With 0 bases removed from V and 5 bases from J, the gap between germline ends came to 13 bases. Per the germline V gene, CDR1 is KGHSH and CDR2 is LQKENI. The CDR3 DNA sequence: TGTGCCAGCTCACCACCGAGTCGAGCGGGGACTGAAGCTTTCTTT. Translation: CASSPPSRAGTEAFF.

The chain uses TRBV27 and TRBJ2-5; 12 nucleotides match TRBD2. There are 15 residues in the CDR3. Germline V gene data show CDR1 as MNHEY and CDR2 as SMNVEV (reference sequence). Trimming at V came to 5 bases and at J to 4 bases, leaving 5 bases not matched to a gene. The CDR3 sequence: CASSTLAGGGETQYF. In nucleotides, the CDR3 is TGTGCCAGCAGTACCCTAGCGGGAGGGGGAGAGACCCAGTACTTC.

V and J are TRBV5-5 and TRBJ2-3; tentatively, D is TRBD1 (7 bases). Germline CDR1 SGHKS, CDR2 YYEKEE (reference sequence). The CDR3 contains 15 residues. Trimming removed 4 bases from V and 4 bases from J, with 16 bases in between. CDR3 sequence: CASSPVPGGSDTQYF. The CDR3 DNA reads TGTGCCAGCAGCCCTGTCCCAGGGGGGTCAGATACGCAGTATTTT.

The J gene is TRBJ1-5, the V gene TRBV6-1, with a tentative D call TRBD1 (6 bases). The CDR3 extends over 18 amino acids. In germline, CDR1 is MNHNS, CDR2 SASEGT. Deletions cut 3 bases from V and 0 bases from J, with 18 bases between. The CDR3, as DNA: TGTGCCAGCAGTGATCCGGGCGTAGGGGGGATTAGCAATCAGCCCCAGCATTTT. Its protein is CASSDPGVGGISNQPQHF.

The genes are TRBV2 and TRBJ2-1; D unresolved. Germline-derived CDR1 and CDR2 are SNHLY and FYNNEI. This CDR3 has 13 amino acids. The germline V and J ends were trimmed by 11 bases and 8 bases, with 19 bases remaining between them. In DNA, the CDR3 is TGTGCCGGTAGGCTAGGACGAAGAGATGAGCAGTTCTTC. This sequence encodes CAGRLGRRDEQFF.

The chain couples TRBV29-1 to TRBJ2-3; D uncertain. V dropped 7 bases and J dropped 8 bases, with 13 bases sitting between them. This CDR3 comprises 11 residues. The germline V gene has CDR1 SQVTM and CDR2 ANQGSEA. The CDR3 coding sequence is TGCAGCGGCGAAGAGCCGGGTACGCAGTATTTT. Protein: CSGEEPGTQYF.

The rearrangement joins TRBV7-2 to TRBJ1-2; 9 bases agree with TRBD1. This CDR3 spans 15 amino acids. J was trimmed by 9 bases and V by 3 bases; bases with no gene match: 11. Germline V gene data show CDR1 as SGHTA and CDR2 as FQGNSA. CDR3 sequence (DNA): TGTGCCAGCAGCTTTAGACCGGGACAGGGTGCTCGCTACACCTTC. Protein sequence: CASSFRPGQGARYTF.

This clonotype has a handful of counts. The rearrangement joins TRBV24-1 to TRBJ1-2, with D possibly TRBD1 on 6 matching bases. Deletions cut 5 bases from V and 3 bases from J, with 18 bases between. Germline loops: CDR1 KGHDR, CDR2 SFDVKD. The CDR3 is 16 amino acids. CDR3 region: CATSGASQGIDYGYTF. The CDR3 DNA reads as TGTGCCACCAGTGGTGCCTCCCAGGGGATTGACTATGGCTACACCTTC.

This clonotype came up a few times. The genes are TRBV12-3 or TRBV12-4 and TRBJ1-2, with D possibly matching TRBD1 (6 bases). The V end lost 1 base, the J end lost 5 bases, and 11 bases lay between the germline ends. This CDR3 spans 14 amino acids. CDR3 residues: CASSLEWQGYGYTF. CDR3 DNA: TGTGCCAGCAGTTTAGAGTGGCAGGGGTATGGCTACACCTTC.

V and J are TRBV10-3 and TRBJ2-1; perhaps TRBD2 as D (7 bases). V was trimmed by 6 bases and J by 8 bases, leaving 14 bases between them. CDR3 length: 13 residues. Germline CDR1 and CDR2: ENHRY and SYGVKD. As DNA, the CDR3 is TGTGCCATCAGCGGGGGGCTAGGGGATGAGCAGTTCTTC. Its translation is CAISGGLGDEQFF.

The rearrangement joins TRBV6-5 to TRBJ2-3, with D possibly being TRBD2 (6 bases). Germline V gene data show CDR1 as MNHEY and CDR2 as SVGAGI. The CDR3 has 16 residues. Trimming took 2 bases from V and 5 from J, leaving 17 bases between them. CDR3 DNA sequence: TGTGCCAGCAGTTACCTACGGGGGTGGCGGGGAGATACGCAGTATTTT. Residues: CASSYLRGWRGDTQYF.

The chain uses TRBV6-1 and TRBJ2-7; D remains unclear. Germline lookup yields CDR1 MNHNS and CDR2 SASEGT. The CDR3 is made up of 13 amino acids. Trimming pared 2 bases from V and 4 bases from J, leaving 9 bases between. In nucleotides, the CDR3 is TGTGCCAGCAGTGAAAATTTTCGGTACGAGCAGTACTTC. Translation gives CASSENFRYEQYF.

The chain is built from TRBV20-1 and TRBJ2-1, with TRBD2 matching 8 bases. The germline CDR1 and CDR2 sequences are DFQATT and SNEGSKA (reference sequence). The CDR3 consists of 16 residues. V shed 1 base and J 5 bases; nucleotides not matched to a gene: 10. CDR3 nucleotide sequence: TGCAGTGCTAGAGGTAGAGGAGCGGGAGAAGACAATGAGCAGTTCTTC. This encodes CSARGRGAGEDNEQFF.

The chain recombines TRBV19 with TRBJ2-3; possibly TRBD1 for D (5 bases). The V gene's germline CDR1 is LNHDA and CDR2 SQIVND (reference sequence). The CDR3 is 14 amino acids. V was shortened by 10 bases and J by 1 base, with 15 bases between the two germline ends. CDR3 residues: CATKPSTGTDTQYF. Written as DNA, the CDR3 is TGTGCCACTAAACCCTCGACAGGCACAGATACGCAGTATTTT.

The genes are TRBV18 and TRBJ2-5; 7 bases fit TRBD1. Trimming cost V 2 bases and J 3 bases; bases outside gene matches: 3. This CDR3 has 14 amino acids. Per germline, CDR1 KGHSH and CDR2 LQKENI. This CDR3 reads CASSPGTAEETQYF. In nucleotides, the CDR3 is TGTGCCAGCTCACCAGGGACAGCTGAAGAGACCCAGTACTTC.

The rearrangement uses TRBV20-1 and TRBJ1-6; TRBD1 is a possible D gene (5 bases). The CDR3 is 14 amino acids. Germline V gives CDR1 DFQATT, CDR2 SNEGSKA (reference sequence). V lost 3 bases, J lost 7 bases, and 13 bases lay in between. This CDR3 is CSASDRTWNSPLHF. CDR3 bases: TGCAGTGCTAGCGACAGAACCTGGAATTCACCCCTCCACTTT.

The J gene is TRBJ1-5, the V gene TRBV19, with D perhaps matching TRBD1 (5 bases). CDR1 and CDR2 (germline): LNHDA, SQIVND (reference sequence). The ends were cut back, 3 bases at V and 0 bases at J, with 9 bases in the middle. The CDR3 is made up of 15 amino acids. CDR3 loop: CASSILTGSNQPQHF. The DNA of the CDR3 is TGTGCCAGTAGTATCTTAACAGGTAGCAATCAGCCCCAGCATTTT. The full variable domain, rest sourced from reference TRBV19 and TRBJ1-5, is DGGITQSPKYLFRKEGQNVTLSCEQNLNHDAMYWYRQDPGQGLRLIYYSQIVNDFQKGDIAEGYSVSREKKESFPLTVTSAQKNPTAFYLCASSILTGSNQPQHFGDGTRLSIL.

CDR3 nucleotide sequence: TGTGCCAGCAGCCGAACAAGGGCTGAAGCTTTCTTT. Amino acid sequence: CASSRTRAEAFF. This chain connects TRBV6-1 to TRBJ1-1; D gene ambiguous. Germline CDR1 reads MNHNS; CDR2 reads SASEGT. V lost 6 bases and J lost 6, with 11 bases in between. The CDR3 sequence is 12 residues long.

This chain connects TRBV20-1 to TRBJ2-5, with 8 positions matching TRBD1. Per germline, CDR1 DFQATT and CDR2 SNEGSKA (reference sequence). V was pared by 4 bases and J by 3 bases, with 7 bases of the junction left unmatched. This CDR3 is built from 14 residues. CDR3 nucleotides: TGCAGTGCTACCCCAGGGGGCGGGAAAGAGACCCAGTACTTC. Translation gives CSATPGGGKETQYF.

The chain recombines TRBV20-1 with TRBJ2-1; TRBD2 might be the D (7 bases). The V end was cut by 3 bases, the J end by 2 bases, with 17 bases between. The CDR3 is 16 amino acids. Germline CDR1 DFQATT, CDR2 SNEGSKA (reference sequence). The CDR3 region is CSARIRRGPTYNEQFF. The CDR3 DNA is TGCAGTGCTAGGATCCGGCGGGGGCCTACCTACAATGAGCAGTTCTTC.

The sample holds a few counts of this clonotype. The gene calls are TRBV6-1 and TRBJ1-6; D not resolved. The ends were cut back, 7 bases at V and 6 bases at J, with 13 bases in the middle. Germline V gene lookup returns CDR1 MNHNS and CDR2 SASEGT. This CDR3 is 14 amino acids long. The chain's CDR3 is CASTRLGRNSPLHF. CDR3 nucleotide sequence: TGTGCCAGCACCCGACTCGGGCGTAATTCACCCCTCCACTTT.

The CDR3 here is CASSLGHGTGGMETQYF. CDR3 bases: TGTGCCAGCAGCTTAGGGCACGGGACAGGGGGGATGGAGACCCAGTACTTC. This chain uses TRBV11-2 with TRBJ2-5; 11 positions agree with TRBD1. CDR1 is SGHAT and CDR2 is FQNNGV in the germline V gene. The junction had 9 bases not matched to a gene; V was cut back by 1 base and J by 5 bases. The CDR3 covers 17 residues. The full variable domain, its missing parts supplied by reference TRBV11-2 and TRBJ2-5, is EAGVAQSPRYKIIEKRQSVAFWCNPISGHATLYWYQQILGQGPKLLIQFQNNGVVDDSQLPKDRFSAERLKGVDSTLKIQPAKLEDSAVYLCASSLGHGTGGMETQYFGPGTRLLVL.

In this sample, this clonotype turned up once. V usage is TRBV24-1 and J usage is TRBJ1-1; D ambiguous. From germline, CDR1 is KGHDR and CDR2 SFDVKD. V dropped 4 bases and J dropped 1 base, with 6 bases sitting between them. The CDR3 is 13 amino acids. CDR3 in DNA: TGTGCCACCAGTGACGTAGGGAACACTGAAGCTTTCTTT. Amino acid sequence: CATSDVGNTEAFF.

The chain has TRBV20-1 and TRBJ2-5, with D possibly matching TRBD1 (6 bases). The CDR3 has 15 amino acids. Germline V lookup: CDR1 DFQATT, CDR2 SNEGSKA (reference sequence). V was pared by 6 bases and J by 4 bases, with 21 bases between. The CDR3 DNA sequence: TGCAGTGCCCCTCTCCCCACAGGGAAGAGAGAGACCCAGTACTTC. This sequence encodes CSAPLPTGKRETQYF.

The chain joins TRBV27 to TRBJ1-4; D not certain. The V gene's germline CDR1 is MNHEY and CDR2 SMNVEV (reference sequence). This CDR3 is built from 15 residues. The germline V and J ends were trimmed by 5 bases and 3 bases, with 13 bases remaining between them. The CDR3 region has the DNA TGTGCCAGCAGTCCCCCCGGACGGCCTAATGAAAAACTGTTTTTT. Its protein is CASSPPGRPNEKLFF.